This T cell receptor beta chain was captured by sequencing in a study of blood T cell repertoires in COVID-19 (dated by TCRdb to 2018 to 2021). With respect to the entire study: The collaborator samples originated in the United States, Italy and Spain and spanned the acute and convalescent phases of COVID-19. The prospective study material was composed of cDNA or gDNA derived from T cells, B-cell-depleted T cells, or PBMCs. Subjects who had been exposed to COVID-19, were actively infected with it, or had recovered from it provided the deeply sampled blood TCRbeta repertoires that made up the dataset. The repertoires were made available in a free public database intended to serve as a resource for research on the immune response to SARS-CoV-2. The samples were drawn from two sources: the first 160 participants of the ongoing ImmuneRACE study, and approximately 1,300 subjects contributed by 6 global collaborators. A de-identified subject ID, COVID-19 status, age in years and sex were almost always included in the sample metadata. HLA class I and class II types, where available, came from metadata supplied by the sample provider rather than from assay-based typing.

This clone was recorded a few times. Its antigen remains undetermined. Base qualities are not at hand, and no much larger clone is one base apart. TCRbeta CDR3 regions were amplified from genomic DNA using the immunoSEQ Assay, a bias-controlled multiplex PCR. Under the source paper's analysis protocol: The number of nucleated cells in each sample was estimated from the amplification of reference gene primers within the assay. Sequence reads were collapsed and filtered to measure the absolute abundance of every unique TCRbeta CDR3 rearrangement. Productive Simpson clonality was computed per sample as the square root of Simpson's diversity index over productive rearrangements. TCRdb stores this immuneACCESS table with in-frame sequences only. Part of the clones is absent; in the studies checked, under half of the shortfall reflects unresolved V genes, and no reason is known for the rest. The V and J calls and clone size were taken over from that table, and D and trimming were inferred from the DNA. The sample table records nearly 200,000 clones; approximately 91% of these occur just once. 6.2% of the sample belongs to the ten largest clones.

Samples from volunteer blood donors who had recovered from COVID-19 were contributed by a second Seattle source. Collaborating institutions collected whole blood in K2EDTA tubes following their own protocols. For TCRbeta analysis, collaborators shipped samples as frozen whole blood, isolated PBMCs, or DNA extracted from either of those sample types. The CDR3 spans 17 residues, from the cysteine through the phenylalanine. Only the CDR3 DNA is retained, 51 bases long and in frame from the first base. Taken from the germline V gene, the CDR1 and CDR2 loops are SGHRS and YFSETQ. Trimmed from V: 4 bases; trimmed from J: 7 bases; junction bases lacking a gene match: 10. What the research found in general, with its limitations: How much clinical and demographic metadata was included differed by source and by participant, and the metadata was provided uncurated.

Sequencing was done on a sample of peripheral blood. This sequence uses TRBV5-1 and TRBJ2-1, and TRBD2 aligns with 14 junction nucleotides. This clonotype was obtained from a woman in her thirties or forties who had recovered from COVID-19. Here the CDR3 is given as CASSERPGLAGENEQFF. Read as DNA, the sequence is TGCGCCAGCAGCGAACGTCCGGGACTAGCGGGAGAGAATGAGCAGTTCTTC.